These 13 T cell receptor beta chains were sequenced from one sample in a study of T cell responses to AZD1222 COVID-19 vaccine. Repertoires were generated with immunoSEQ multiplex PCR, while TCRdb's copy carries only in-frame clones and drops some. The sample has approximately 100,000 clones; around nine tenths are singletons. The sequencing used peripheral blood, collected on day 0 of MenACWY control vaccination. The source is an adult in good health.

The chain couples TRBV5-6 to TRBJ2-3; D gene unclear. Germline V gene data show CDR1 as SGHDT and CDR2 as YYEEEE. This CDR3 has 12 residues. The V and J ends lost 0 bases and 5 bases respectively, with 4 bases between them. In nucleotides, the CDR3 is TGTGCCAGCAGCTTGGCACTAGATACGCAGTATTTT. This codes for CASSLALDTQYF.

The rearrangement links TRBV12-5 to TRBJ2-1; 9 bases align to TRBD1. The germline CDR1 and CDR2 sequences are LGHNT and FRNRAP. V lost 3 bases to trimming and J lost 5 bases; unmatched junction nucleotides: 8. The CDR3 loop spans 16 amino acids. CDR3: CASGFNPGQGNNEQFF. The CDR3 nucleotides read TGTGCTAGTGGTTTCAATCCGGGACAGGGAAACAATGAGCAGTTCTTC.

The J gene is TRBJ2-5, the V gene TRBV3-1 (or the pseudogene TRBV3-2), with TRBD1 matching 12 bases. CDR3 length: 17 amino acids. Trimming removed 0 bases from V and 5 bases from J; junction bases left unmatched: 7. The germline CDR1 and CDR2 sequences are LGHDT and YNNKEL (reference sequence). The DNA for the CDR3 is TGTGCCAGCAGCCAAGATCAGGGACAGGGGGCACACGAGACCCAGTACTTC. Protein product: CASSQDQGQGAHETQYF.

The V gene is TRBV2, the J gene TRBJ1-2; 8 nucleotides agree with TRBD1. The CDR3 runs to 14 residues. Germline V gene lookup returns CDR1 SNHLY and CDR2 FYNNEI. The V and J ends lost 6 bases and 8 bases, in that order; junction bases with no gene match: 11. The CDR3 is CASRGMTGEVGYTF. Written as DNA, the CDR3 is TGTGCCAGCAGAGGGATGACAGGGGAAGTCGGCTACACCTTC.

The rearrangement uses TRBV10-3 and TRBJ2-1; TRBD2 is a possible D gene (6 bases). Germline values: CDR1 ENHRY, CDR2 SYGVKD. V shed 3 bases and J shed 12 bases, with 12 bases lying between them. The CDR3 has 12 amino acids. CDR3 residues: CAISDRPEGQFF. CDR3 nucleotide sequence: TGTGCCATCAGTGACCGACCGGAGGGGCAGTTCTTC.

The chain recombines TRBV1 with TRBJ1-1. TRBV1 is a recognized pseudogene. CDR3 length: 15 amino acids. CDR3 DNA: TGCACCAGCAGCCAAGATCTCCTTAACCGCACCGAGGCTTTCTTT. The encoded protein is CTSSQDLLNRTEAFF.

The CDR3 bases are TGTGCCAGCAGTGACAGGGGACAGTACGAGCAGTACTTC. Protein sequence: CASSDRGQYEQYF. The rearrangement uses TRBV6-2 or TRBV6-3 and TRBJ2-7; 8 bases are shared with TRBD1. V gave up 5 bases and J gave up 4 bases; unmatched junction bases: 4. CDR3 length: 13 residues. Per germline, CDR1 MNHEY and CDR2 SVGEGT.

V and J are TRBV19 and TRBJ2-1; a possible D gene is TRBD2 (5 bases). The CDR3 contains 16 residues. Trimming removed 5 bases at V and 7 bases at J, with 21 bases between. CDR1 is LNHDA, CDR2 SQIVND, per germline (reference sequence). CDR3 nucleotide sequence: TGTGCCAGTAGTCTTTTTCCGGGCCCCCCGGGGAATGAGCAGTTCTTC. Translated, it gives CASSLFPGPPGNEQFF.

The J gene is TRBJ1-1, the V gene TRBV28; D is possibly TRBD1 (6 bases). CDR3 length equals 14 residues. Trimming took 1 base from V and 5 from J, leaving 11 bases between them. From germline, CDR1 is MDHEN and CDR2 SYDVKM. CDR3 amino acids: CASSLSGEGTEAFF. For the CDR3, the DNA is TGTGCCAGCAGTTTATCAGGGGAAGGAACTGAAGCTTTCTTT.

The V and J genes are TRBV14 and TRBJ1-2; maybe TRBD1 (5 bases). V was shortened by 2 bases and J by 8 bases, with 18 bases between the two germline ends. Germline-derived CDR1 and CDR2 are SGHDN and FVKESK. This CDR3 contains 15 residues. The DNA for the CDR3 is TGTGCCAGCAGCCAAAGCGCCGGGACCACCAGCGGCTACACCTTC. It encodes CASSQSAGTTSGYTF. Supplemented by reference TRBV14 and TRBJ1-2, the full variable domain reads EAGVTQFPSHSVIEKGQTVTLRCDPISGHDNLYWYRRVMGKEIKFLLHFVKESKQDESGMPNNRFLAERTGGTYSTLKVQPAELEDSGVYFCASSQSAGTTSGYTFGSGTRLTVV.

In DNA, the CDR3 is TGTGCCAGCAGTTTTCAGTCCTACAATGAGCAGTTCTTC. Translating it yields CASSFQSYNEQFF. V is TRBV27 and J is TRBJ2-1, with D unresolved. This CDR3 comprises 13 residues. V was pared by 3 bases and J by 1 base, with 4 bases between. CDR1 and CDR2 from the germline V gene are MNHEY and SMNVEV (reference sequence).

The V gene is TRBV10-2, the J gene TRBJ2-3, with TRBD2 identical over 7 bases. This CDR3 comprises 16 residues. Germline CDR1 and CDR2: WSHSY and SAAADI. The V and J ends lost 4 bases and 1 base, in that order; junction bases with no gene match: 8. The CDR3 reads CASSVGASGRTDTQYF. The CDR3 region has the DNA TGCGCCAGCAGTGTTGGGGCTAGCGGACGCACAGATACGCAGTATTTT.

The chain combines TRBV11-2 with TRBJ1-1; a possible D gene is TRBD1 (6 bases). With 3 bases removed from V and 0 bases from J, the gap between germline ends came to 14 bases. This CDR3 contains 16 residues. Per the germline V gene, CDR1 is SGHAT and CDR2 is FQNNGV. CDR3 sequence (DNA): TGTGCCAGCAGCTTTGCCTCACAGGGCATGAACACTGAAGCTTTCTTT. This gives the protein CASSFASQGMNTEAFF.